This TCR beta chain was sequenced for a study of blood T cell repertoires in COVID-19. Study-wide context: Samples of COVID-19 (acute and convalescent) were obtained from the United States, Italy and Spain. PBMCs, B-cell-depleted T cells, or T cells provided the cDNA or gDNA that made up the material.

The assay was immunoSEQ multiplex PCR, and TCRdb's table has in-frame clones only and misses some. The sample includes some 57,000 clones, 90% of them seen just once. V lost 7 bases to trimming and J lost 2 bases; unmatched junction nucleotides: 10. This CDR3 has 16 amino acids. Germline V gives CDR1 LNHDA, CDR2 SQIVND (reference sequence). The rearrangement uses TRBV19 and TRBJ2-1; the match to TRBD2 covers 8 bases. The TCR sequence derives from a man aged 55 to 70 with active COVID-19. The sample taken for sequencing was peripheral blood. The CDR3 DNA reads TGTGCCAGTAAAATAAGCGGGAGAACCCCCTACAATGAGCAGTTCTTC. Translating gives CASKISGRTPYNEQFF.